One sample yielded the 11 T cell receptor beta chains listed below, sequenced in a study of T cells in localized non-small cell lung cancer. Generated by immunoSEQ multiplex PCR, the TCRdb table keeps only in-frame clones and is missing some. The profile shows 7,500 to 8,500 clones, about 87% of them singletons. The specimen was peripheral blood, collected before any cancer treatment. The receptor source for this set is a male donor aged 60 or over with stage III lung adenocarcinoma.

CDR3: CAISVDRNNEQFF. The CDR3 nucleotides are TGTGCCATTTCCGTGGACAGAAACAATGAGCAGTTCTTC. V gene TRBV6-1 combines with J gene TRBJ2-1; D might be TRBD1 (6 bases). Trimming shortened V by 10 bases and J by 5 bases, and 15 bases separated the two germline ends. The CDR3 contains 13 residues. CDR1 and CDR2 (germline): MNHNS, SASEGT.

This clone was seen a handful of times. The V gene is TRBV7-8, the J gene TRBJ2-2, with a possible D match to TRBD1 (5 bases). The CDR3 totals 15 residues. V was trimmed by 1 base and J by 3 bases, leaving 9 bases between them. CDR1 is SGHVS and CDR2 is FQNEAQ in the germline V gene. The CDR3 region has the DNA TGTGCCAGCAGCTTAGGGGGCGCCGACACCGGGGAGCTGTTTTTT. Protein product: CASSLGGADTGELFF.

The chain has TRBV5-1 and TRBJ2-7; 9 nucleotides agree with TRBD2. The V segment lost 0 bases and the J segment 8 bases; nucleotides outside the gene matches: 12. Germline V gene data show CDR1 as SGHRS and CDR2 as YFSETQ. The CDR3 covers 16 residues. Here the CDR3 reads CASSLEGGRAPGKQYF. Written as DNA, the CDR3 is TGCGCCAGCAGCTTGGAGGGCGGGAGGGCCCCAGGAAAGCAGTACTTC.

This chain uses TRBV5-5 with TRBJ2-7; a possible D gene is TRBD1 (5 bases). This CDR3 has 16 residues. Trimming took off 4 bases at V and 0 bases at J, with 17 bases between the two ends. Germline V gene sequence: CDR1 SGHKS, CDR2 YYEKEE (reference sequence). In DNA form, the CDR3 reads TGTGCCAGCAGCCTGGAGTTAATGACAGCCTCCTACGAGCAGTACTTC. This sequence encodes CASSLELMTASYEQYF.

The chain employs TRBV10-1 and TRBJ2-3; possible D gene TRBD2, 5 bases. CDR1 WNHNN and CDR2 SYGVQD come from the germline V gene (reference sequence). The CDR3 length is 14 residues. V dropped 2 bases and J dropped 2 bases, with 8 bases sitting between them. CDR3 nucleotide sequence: TGCGCCAGCAGTGAGCGGGGATACACAGATACGCAGTATTTT. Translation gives CASSERGYTDTQYF.

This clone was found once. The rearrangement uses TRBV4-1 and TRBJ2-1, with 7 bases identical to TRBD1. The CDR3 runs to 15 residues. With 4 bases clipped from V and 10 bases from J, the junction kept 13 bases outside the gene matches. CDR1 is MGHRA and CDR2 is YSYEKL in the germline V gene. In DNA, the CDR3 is TGCGCCAGCAGCCCCTTACCGGGACAGTTCTGGGAGCAGTTCTTC. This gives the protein CASSPLPGQFWEQFF.

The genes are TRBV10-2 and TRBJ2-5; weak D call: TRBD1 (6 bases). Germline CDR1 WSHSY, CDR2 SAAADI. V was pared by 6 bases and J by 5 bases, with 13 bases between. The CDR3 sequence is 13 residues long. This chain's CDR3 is CASRGAQWETQYF. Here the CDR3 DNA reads TGCGCCAGCAGGGGGGCGCAGTGGGAGACCCAGTACTTC.

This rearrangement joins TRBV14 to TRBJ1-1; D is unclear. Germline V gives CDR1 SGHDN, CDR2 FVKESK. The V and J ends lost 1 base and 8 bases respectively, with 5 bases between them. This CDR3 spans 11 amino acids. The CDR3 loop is CASSQVIEAFF. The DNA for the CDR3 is TGTGCCAGCAGCCAAGTGATAGAAGCTTTCTTT.

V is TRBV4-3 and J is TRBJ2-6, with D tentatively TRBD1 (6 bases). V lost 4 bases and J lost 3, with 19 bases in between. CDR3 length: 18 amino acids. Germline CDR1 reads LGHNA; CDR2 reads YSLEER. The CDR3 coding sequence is TGCGCCAGCAGCCCCGGCCCCGAGAGGGGGTATGGGGCCAACGTCCTGACTTTC. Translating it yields CASSPGPERGYGANVLTF.

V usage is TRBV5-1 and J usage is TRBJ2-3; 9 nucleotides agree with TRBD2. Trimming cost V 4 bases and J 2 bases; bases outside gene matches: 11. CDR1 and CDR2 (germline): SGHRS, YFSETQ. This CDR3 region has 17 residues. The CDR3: CASSLQTSGAFTDTQYF. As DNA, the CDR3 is TGCGCCAGCAGCCTTCAGACTAGCGGAGCTTTCACAGATACGCAGTATTTT.

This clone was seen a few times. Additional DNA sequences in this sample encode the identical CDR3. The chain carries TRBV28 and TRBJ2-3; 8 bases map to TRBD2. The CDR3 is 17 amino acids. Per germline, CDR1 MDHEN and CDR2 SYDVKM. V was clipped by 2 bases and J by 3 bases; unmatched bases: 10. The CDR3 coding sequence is TGTGCCAGCAGTTTAGAATTAACCGGGACTAGTACAGATACGCAGTATTTT. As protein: CASSLELTGTSTDTQYF.